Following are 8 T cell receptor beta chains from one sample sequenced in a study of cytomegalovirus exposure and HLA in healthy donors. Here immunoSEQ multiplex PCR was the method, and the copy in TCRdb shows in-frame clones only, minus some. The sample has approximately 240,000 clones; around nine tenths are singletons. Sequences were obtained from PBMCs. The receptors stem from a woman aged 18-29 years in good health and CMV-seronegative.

The CDR3 loop reads CASSRHMRASGNTIYF. The DNA for the CDR3 is TGTGCCAGCAGTCGTCATATGAGGGCTTCGGGAAACACCATATATTTT. V usage is TRBV27 and J usage is TRBJ1-3; no definite D call. V gave up 5 bases and J gave up 4 bases, with 18 bases separating them. CDR3 size: 16 residues. Germline V lookup: CDR1 MNHEY, CDR2 SMNVEV (reference sequence).

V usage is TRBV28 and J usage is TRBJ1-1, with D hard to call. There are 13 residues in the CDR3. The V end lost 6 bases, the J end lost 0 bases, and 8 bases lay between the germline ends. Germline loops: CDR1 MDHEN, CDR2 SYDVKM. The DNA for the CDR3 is TGTGCCAGCAGGCTGACTGTGAACACTGAAGCTTTCTTT. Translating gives CASRLTVNTEAFF.

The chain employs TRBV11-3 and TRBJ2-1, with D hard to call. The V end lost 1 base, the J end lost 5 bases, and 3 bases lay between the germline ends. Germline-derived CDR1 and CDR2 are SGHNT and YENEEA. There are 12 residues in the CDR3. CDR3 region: CASSLANNEQFF. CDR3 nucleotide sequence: TGTGCCAGCAGCTTAGCAAACAATGAGCAGTTCTTC.

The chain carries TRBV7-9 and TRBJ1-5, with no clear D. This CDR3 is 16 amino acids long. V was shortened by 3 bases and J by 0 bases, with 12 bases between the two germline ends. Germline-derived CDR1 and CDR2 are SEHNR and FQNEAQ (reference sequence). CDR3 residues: CASSFFEGYSNQPQHF. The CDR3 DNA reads TGTGCCAGCAGCTTCTTTGAGGGTTATAGCAATCAGCCCCAGCATTTT.

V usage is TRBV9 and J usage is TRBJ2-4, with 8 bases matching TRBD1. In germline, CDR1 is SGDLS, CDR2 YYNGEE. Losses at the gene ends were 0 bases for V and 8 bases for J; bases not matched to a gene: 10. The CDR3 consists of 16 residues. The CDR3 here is CASSVEGGQDMDIQYF. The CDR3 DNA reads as TGTGCCAGCAGCGTAGAGGGGGGACAGGACATGGACATTCAGTACTTC.

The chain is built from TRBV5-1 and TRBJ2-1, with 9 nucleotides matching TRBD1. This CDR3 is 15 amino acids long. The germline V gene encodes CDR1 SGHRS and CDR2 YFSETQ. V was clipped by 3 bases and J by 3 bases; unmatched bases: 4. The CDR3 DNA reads TGCGCCAGCAGCTCAGGGACAGGGCGCTACAATGAGCAGTTCTTC. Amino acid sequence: CASSSGTGRYNEQFF.

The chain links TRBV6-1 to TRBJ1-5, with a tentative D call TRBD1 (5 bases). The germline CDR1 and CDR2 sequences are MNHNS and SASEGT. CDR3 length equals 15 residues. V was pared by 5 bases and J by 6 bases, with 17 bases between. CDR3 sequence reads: CASSPRWGVPQPQHF. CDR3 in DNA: TGTGCCAGCAGTCCCCGGTGGGGGGTCCCTCAGCCCCAGCATTTT.

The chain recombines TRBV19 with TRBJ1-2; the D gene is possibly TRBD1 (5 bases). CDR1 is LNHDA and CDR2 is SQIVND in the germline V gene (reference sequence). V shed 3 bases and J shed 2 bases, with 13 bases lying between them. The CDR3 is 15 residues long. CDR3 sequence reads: CASSIPGRANYGYTF. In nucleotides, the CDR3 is TGTGCCAGTAGTATCCCCGGCAGGGCGAACTATGGCTACACCTTC. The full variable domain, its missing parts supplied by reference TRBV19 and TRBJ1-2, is DGGITQSPKYLFRKEGQNVTLSCEQNLNHDAMYWYRQDPGQGLRLIYYSQIVNDFQKGDIAEGYSVSREKKESFPLTVTSAQKNPTAFYLCASSIPGRANYGYTFGSGTRLTVV.